Below, one TCR beta chain is given with its context. The target antigen is unknown. This sample is part of a study of blood T cells in healthy people across ages. Study findings and constraints: Estimates of total diversity, which came from one million sequenced T cells, were considered to be underestimates.

A J-beta primer mix and a sample-barcoded 5' primer were used in a second PCR of about 7 to 12 cycles. TCRdb reprocessed the 5' RACE reads via MiXCR and lists one record per CDR3 protein. The sample has roughly 800,000 distinct CDR3 sequences; roughly 64% are singletons. The germline gives CDR1 SGHDN, CDR2 FVKESK. V dropped 0 bases and J dropped 1 base, with 13 bases sitting between them. This CDR3 contains 16 residues. This TCR derives from a man aged 25 to 45 in good health. Sequencing was done on a sample of blood. The chain is built from TRBV14 and TRBJ2-7; D may be TRBD2 (6 bases). The CDR3 region has the DNA TGTGCCAGCAGCCAAGAATGGAGGGGCTCGTCCTACGAGCAGTACTTC. Protein product: CASSQEWRGSSYEQYF.